Included here is one TCR beta chain sequence, with context. What it binds is not known. Treatment of the sample: some 20 received Ad26.COV2.S at low or high dose, single or two shots; a few received placebo; per-sample allocation not given. At day 63 after the first vaccine or placebo injection, samples were drawn. The sample came from a Boston adult aged 18-55 years. Sequenced by immunoSEQ multiplex PCR; TCRdb stores in-frame clones only, minus some. The table has about 350,000 clones, about 87% seen once. The sample is drawn from a study of Ad26.COV2.S vaccination and SARS-CoV-2 variants. On the study more broadly: Participants got Ad26.COV2.S intramuscularly, once or twice 56 days apart. Whole-study findings and limits: The study found similar non-spike TCR breadth in vaccine and placebo recipients. Those who received the vaccine showed greater spike-specific TCR breadth than those given placebo.

The CDR3 is 13 residues long. J gave up 1 base and V 9 bases, and 4 bases lay outside the gene matches. Germline V gene sequence: CDR1 MDHEN, CDR2 SYDVKM. The sample consisted of peripheral blood, taken in a trial of Ad26.COV2.S vaccine versus placebo. This chain uses TRBV28 with TRBJ2-5, with 8 bases identical to TRBD1. This TCR was sampled from a person between 18 and 65 years old who received the Ad26.COV2.S COVID-19 vaccine or a placebo. CDR3 protein: CASRQGSQETQYF. For the CDR3, the DNA is TGTGCCAGTAGACAGGGGTCCCAAGAGACCCAGTACTTC.